Shown below are 19 T cell receptor beta chains from a single sample sequenced in a study of vaccination effects on CD4 cells after COVID-19. The protocol was immunoSEQ multiplex PCR, while the TCRdb copy is restricted to in-frame clones and leaves out a portion. The sample consists of tens of thousands of clones, approximately 73% of them appearing once. Their antigen targets remain unknown. Antigen-specific CD4+ T cells were expanded (with viral peptide pools) by the ViraFEST assay ahead of sequencing. Upon completion of 10 to 11 days in culture, CD4+ T cells were isolated. The sequencing used CD4+ T cells from PBMCs cultured with HCoV-229E spike peptides, collected before COVID-19 vaccination. These receptor sequences come from a human donor who received a COVID-19 vaccine.

This clone was detected only once. V is TRBV11-3 and J is TRBJ1-1; no clear D gene. The germline V gene has CDR1 SGHNT and CDR2 YENEEA. The CDR3 has 12 residues. The V gene lost 1 base and the J gene lost 2 bases, with 2 bases spanning the gap. Here the CDR3 DNA reads TGTGCCAGCAGCTTAGCCAACACTGAAGCTTTCTTT. This sequence encodes CASSLANTEAFF.

This clone was counted a single time. The chain combines TRBV7-9 with TRBJ2-3; the D is unclear. Germline V lookup: CDR1 SEHNR, CDR2 FQNEAQ (reference sequence). The CDR3 length is 13 residues. The V end was cut by 1 base, the J end by 4 bases, with 6 bases between. The CDR3 is CASSLVGPDTQYF. The CDR3 DNA is TGTGCCAGCAGCTTAGTCGGACCAGATACGCAGTATTTT.

This clone was seen a handful of times. This chain joins TRBV2 and TRBJ1-6; 9 bases align to TRBD1. V dropped 5 bases and J dropped 10; count of bases not matched to a gene: 12. This CDR3 is built from 16 residues. CDR1 and CDR2 (germline): SNHLY, FYNNEI. The CDR3 nucleotides are TGTGCCAGCAGTCTAAGGGCCGGGACAGGGAAGTCACCCCTCCACTTT. Encoded protein: CASSLRAGTGKSPLHF.

This clone was detected a few times. The chain uses TRBV5-1 and TRBJ1-5; D possibly corresponds to TRBD1 (6 bases). The CDR3 extends over 17 amino acids. Germline V gene sequence: CDR1 SGHRS, CDR2 YFSETQ. V was clipped by 0 bases and J by 2 bases, with 15 bases between them. The chain's CDR3 is CASSLEPRGNGNQPQHF. The CDR3 coding sequence is TGCGCCAGCAGCTTGGAGCCAAGGGGGAACGGCAATCAGCCCCAGCATTTT.

The rearrangement uses TRBV10-3 and TRBJ2-7, with TRBD1 identical over 8 bases. Germline CDR1 ENHRY, CDR2 SYGVKD. The J segment lost 7 bases and the V segment lost 3 bases, leaving 8 bases of the junction unmatched. The CDR3 runs to 14 residues. The CDR3 spells CAISDISRGHEQYF. The CDR3 DNA sequence: TGTGCCATCAGTGATATATCCAGGGGGCATGAGCAGTACTTC.

This rearrangement joins TRBV29-1 to TRBJ2-3; D gene uncertain. The germline gives CDR1 SQVTM, CDR2 ANQGSEA. The ends were cut back, 4 bases at V and 6 bases at J, with 11 bases in the middle. CDR3 size: 12 residues. CDR3 sequence (DNA): TGCAGCGTTGGGGCCGCTGGGGATACGCAGTATTTT. It translates to CSVGAAGDTQYF.

V is TRBV27 and J is TRBJ1-5, with 9 bases that match TRBD1. The junction had 11 bases not matched to a gene; V was cut back by 4 bases and J by 7 bases. The germline V gene has CDR1 MNHEY and CDR2 SMNVEV (reference sequence). CDR3 length: 16 amino acids. CDR3 protein: CASSYSTGTGPQPQHF. DNA of the CDR3: TGTGCCAGCAGTTACAGTACCGGGACAGGGCCCCAGCCCCAGCATTTT.

The chain uses TRBV5-4 and TRBJ2-7; D is perhaps TRBD1 or TRBD2 (5 bases each). V lost 0 bases, J lost 0 bases, and 10 bases lay in between. Germline V gene data show CDR1 as SGHNT and CDR2 as YYREEE (reference sequence). This CDR3 contains 15 residues. The CDR3 DNA is TGTGCCAGCAGCTTGGCCGGGGCGAGCTCCTACGAGCAGTACTTC. Its protein product is CASSLAGASSYEQYF.

V is TRBV9 and J is TRBJ2-1, with TRBD2 matching over 9 bases. The CDR3 extends over 16 amino acids. Germline V gene sequence: CDR1 SGDLS, CDR2 YYNGEE. Trimming removed 4 bases from V and 3 bases from J; junction bases left unmatched: 8. CDR3 bases: TGTGCCAGCAGCCCCCGGGTAGCGGGGGACTACAATGAGCAGTTCTTC. It translates to CASSPRVAGDYNEQFF.

The chain links TRBV19 to TRBJ2-3, with D unresolved. This CDR3 is 13 amino acids long. The germline V gene encodes CDR1 LNHDA and CDR2 SQIVND (reference sequence). V dropped 8 bases and J dropped 5 bases, with 14 bases sitting between them. Written as DNA, the CDR3 is TGTGCCAGTTCCGAGCAGGCCCAAGATACGCAGTATTTT. It is translated as CASSEQAQDTQYF.

This clone has just a few counts. The V gene is TRBV5-5, the J gene TRBJ1-2; 9 positions match TRBD1. V shed 6 bases, J shed 3 bases, and the junction held 12 bases outside the gene matches. Germline V gene data show CDR1 as SGHKS and CDR2 as YYEKEE (reference sequence). The CDR3 length is 16 residues. The chain's CDR3 is CASTSTGQGDYYGYTF. The CDR3 DNA sequence: TGTGCCAGCACCTCAACGGGACAGGGTGATTACTATGGCTACACCTTC.

The chain is built from TRBV9 and TRBJ1-2; no clear D. CDR1 SGDLS and CDR2 YYNGEE come from the germline V gene. V was trimmed by 0 bases and J by 4 bases, leaving 13 bases between them. The CDR3 runs 15 residues. CDR3 in amino acids: CASSVEPDFSYGYTF. CDR3 DNA: TGTGCCAGCAGCGTAGAACCAGATTTTTCCTATGGCTACACCTTC.

The chain couples TRBV15 to TRBJ2-7; 7 nucleotides align to TRBD2. CDR3 length equals 19 residues. Germline-derived CDR1 and CDR2 are LNHNV and YYDKDF (reference sequence). V shed 0 bases, J shed 0 bases, and the junction held 14 bases outside the gene matches. This CDR3 reads CATSRDTPFLAERSYEQYF. CDR3 DNA: TGTGCCACCAGCAGAGATACCCCGTTTCTAGCGGAGCGCTCCTACGAGCAGTACTTC.

The V and J genes are TRBV10-1 and TRBJ1-2; possible D gene TRBD1, 5 bases. The CDR3 runs to 13 residues. The germline V gene has CDR1 WNHNN and CDR2 SYGVQD (reference sequence). Between the trimmed V and J ends, which lost 3 bases and 6 bases, there was a span of 11 bases. The CDR3 DNA reads as TGCGCCAGCAGTGAAAGACAGACGGATGGCTACACCTTC. Residues: CASSERQTDGYTF.

CDR3 DNA: TGTGCCTGGAGTCCGGGATACGGTACCGGGGAGCTGTTTTTT. Its translation: CAWSPGYGTGELFF. The gene calls are TRBV30 and TRBJ2-2; TRBD2 is a possible D gene (5 bases). Germline CDR1 reads GTSNPN; CDR2 reads SVGIG (reference sequence). Trimming took 2 bases from V and 5 from J, leaving 12 bases between them. The CDR3 spans 14 residues. Looking up the rest from reference TRBV30 and TRBJ2-2 gives the full variable domain: SQTIHQWPATLVQPVGSPLSLECTVEGTSNPNLYWYRQAAGRGLQLLFYSVGIGQISSEVPQNLSASRPQDRQFILSSKKLLLSDSGFYLCAWSPGYGTGELFFGEGSRLTVL.

The chain links TRBV27 to TRBJ1-2; 7 bases agree with TRBD1. Germline CDR1 is MNHEY and CDR2 is SMNVEV (reference sequence). The CDR3 has 14 amino acids. The V segment lost 3 bases and the J segment 2 bases; nucleotides outside the gene matches: 3. CDR3 in amino acids: CASSFYRGNYGYTF. CDR3 coding DNA: TGTGCCAGCAGTTTCTACAGGGGAAACTATGGCTACACCTTC.

The V and J genes are TRBV5-1 and TRBJ2-1, with D possibly being TRBD2 (5 bases). V dropped 0 bases and J dropped 0 bases, with 7 bases sitting between them. Per germline, CDR1 SGHRS and CDR2 YFSETQ. This CDR3 region has 15 residues. The CDR3, as DNA: TGCGCCAGCAGCTTGGCGAGCGGCTCCTACAATGAGCAGTTCTTC. This encodes CASSLASGSYNEQFF.

As concerns this clone: Sequence at one end of the junction differs from germline and may be a read error. The rearrangement joins TRBV5-1 to TRBJ2-1, with unresolved D. Germline CDR1 and CDR2: SGHRS and YFSETQ. The CDR3 loop spans 16 amino acids. The DNA of the CDR3 is TGCGCCAGCAGCTTGGTCCGATCCGTCTCCCACAATGAGCAGTTCTTC. Translating gives CASSLVRSVSHNEQFF. Full variable domain (missing parts from reference TRBV5-1 and TRBJ2-1): KAGVTQTPRYLIKTRGQQVTLSCSPISGHRSVSWYQQTPGQGLQFLFEYFSETQRNKGNFPGRFSGRQFSNSRSEMNVSTLELGDSALYLCASSLVRSVSHNEQFFGPGTRLTVL.

This clone was counted between two and nine times. The rearrangement links TRBV4-1 to TRBJ1-1, with D possibly being TRBD1 (5 bases). The CDR3 loop spans 16 amino acids. Trimming stripped 1 base from V and 0 bases from J, with 12 bases between. The germline V gene encodes CDR1 MGHRA and CDR2 YSYEKL. The CDR3 DNA reads TGCGCCAGCAGCCAAGGCAGGGAAGGGATGAACACTGAAGCTTTCTTT. Protein: CASSQGREGMNTEAFF.